The clone carrying this T cell receptor beta chain was seen only a few times. The antigen is undetermined. Per the germline V gene, CDR1 is LGHNA and CDR2 is YNFKEQ. Trimming cost V 0 bases and J 2 bases, with 16 bases left between them. The CDR3 consists of 17 residues. The study enrolled healthy HIV-negative adults without recent acute infections or vaccinations as donors. This entry comes from a study of shared clonotypes between healthy human individuals. Study information: Each donor contributed plates that comprised three CD4 naive, three CD4 memory, two CD8 naive and one CD8 memory.

Broader study findings: Rarefaction exposed incomplete sorted-subset sequencing despite large depth.

Genomic DNA of every subset was divided equally among multiple immunoSEQ plates. TCRdb's table, derived via immunoSEQ multiplex PCR, lists solely in-frame clones and lacks some. The top ten clones hold around 0.4% of a sample with 2 million to 2.5 million clones, under 95% of them seen once. This sequence joins TRBV4-2 and TRBJ1-1; possible D gene TRBD1, 5 bases. The source of this sequence is a man between 18 and 29 years old in good health. Some clones in this sample may be carry-over from other donors' samples. Sequenced sample: naive CD4+ T cells from PBMCs. Subset described: CD45RA+ positively selected. The CDR3 coding sequence is TGTGCCAGCAGCCAAGAGGGGGTGGTGGCGCTTAACACTGAAGCTTTCTTT. This translates into CASSQEGVVALNTEAFF.